Included here is one T cell receptor beta chain sequence, with context. The antigen is unknown. PCR involved 60 Vbeta and 13 Jbeta primers. Clones were sequenced by immunoSEQ multiplex PCR, and TCRdb holds only the in-frame ones, with some missing. The table lists around 200,000 clones, about 84% of them singletons. This record comes from a study of cytomegalovirus exposure and HLA in healthy donors. There are 12 residues in the CDR3. V was shortened by 6 bases and J by 8 bases, with 13 bases between the two germline ends. Germline V gene sequence: CDR1 MGHRA, CDR2 YSYEKL. Study-level findings and limits: Investigators reported more than 150 TCR beta chains as tied to cytomegalovirus.

The source is a man aged 50 to 60 in good health and CMV-seronegative. J is TRBJ1-1 and V is TRBV4-1, with D unclear. The sequenced sample was PBMCs. The CDR3: CASRLGSSEAFF. The CDR3 bases are TGCGCCAGCAGGTTGGGCAGCTCAGAAGCTTTCTTT.